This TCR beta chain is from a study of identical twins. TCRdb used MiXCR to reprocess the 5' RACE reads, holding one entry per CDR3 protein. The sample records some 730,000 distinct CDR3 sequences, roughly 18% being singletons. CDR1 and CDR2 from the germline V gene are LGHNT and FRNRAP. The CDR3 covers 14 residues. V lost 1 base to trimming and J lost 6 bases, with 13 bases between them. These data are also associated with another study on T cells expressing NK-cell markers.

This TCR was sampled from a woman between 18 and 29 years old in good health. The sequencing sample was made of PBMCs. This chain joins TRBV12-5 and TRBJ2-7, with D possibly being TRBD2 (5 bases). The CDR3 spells CASGLGTRPFEQYF. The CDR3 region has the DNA TGTGCTAGTGGTTTGGGGACTCGTCCCTTCGAGCAGTACTTC.